These 18 T cell receptor beta chains came from one sample sequenced in a study of T cell responses to AZD1222 COVID-19 vaccine. Repertoires were generated with immunoSEQ multiplex PCR, while TCRdb's copy carries only in-frame clones and drops some. The sample lists some 120,000 clones, about nine tenths occurring once. Sequenced material: peripheral blood, taken 28 days after the second dose of the MenACWY control vaccine. All receptors derive from an adult who received the MenACWY meningococcal vaccine as a control.

The chain is built from TRBV10-2 and TRBJ1-3; a weak D match, TRBD1 (5 bases). The CDR3 totals 15 residues. Germline CDR1 WSHSY, CDR2 SAAADI. V dropped 7 bases and J dropped 4 bases, with 17 bases sitting between them. CDR3 in DNA: TGCGCCAGCACCGAGGAGGGGACGCAGGGAAACACCATATATTTT. Translation: CASTEEGTQGNTIYF.

This clone has just one count. This sequence joins TRBV12-3 or TRBV12-4 and TRBJ2-7, with a weak D call TRBD1 (5 bases). V lost 5 bases and J 3 bases, leaving 11 bases between the germline ends. The CDR3 spans 13 residues. CDR3 in DNA: TGTGCCAGCAGTCCTCCCGACAGCTACGAGCAGTACTTC. It specifies CASSPPDSYEQYF.

The chain is built from TRBV6-5 and TRBJ2-1; D is undetermined. Trimming took 7 bases from V and 8 from J, leaving 9 bases between them. CDR1 is MNHEY, CDR2 SVGAGI, per germline. The CDR3 consists of 11 residues. The CDR3 bases are TGTGCCAGCACTCGGGCCGATGAGCAGTTCTTC. Translated: CASTRADEQFF.

This clone came up once. The genes are TRBV7-2 and TRBJ2-7, with 8 bases matching TRBD1. The CDR3 contains 16 residues. Germline CDR1 SGHTA, CDR2 FQGNSA. Trimming cost V 2 bases and J 2 bases; bases outside gene matches: 8. In nucleotides, the CDR3 is TGTGCCAGCAGCTTAAACAGGGGGATCAAGGCCTACGAGCAGTACTTC. Translated: CASSLNRGIKAYEQYF.

The chain's CDR3 is CASSESGLGNNEQFF. DNA for the CDR3: TGCGCCAGCAGTGAGTCGGGCCTTGGGAACAATGAGCAGTTCTTC. The V and J genes are TRBV10-1 and TRBJ2-1; D is undetermined. From germline, CDR1 is WNHNN and CDR2 SYGVQD (reference sequence). There are 15 residues in the CDR3. V was cut by 0 bases and J by 5 bases, with 11 bases left in between.

CDR3 DNA: TGTGCCAGCAGTGACTCGAATCAGAACACCGGGGAGCTGTTTTTT. Its protein product is CASSDSNQNTGELFF. This chain connects TRBV6-4 to TRBJ2-2; D gene ambiguous. Germline V CDR1 and CDR2: MRHNA, SNTAGT. V was clipped by 0 bases and J by 1 base, with 6 bases between them. This CDR3 has 15 residues.

The gene calls are TRBV3-1 (or the pseudogene TRBV3-2) and TRBJ1-5; D is unresolved. This CDR3 comprises 13 residues. The germline V gene has CDR1 LGHDT and CDR2 YNNKEL (reference sequence). Trimming shortened V by 2 bases and J by 2 bases, and 4 bases separated the two germline ends. The CDR3 protein is CASSQYGNQPQHF. The CDR3 nucleotides are TGTGCCAGCAGCCAATACGGCAATCAGCCCCAGCATTTT.

This sequence joins TRBV13 and TRBJ2-1; the D call may be TRBD1 or TRBD2 (5 bases each). CDR3 length equals 16 residues. V dropped 1 base and J dropped 0 bases, with 10 bases sitting between them. CDR1 is PRHDT, CDR2 FYEKMQ, per germline (reference sequence). CDR3 DNA sequence: TGTGCCAGCAGCTTAGTCGGGACCCCCTCCTACAATGAGCAGTTCTTC. The encoded protein is CASSLVGTPSYNEQFF.

The V gene is TRBV19, the J gene TRBJ1-1; D is undetermined. Germline V gene lookup returns CDR1 LNHDA and CDR2 SQIVND (reference sequence). The CDR3 is made up of 15 amino acids. The germline V and J ends were trimmed by 5 bases and 2 bases, with 15 bases remaining between them. Here the CDR3 DNA reads TGTGCCAGTAGTTGGTCGCGGGGAGTAAACACTGAAGCTTTCTTT. Translation gives CASSWSRGVNTEAFF. Full variable domain (outside the CDR3, taken from reference TRBV19 and TRBJ1-1): DGGITQSPKYLFRKEGQNVTLSCEQNLNHDAMYWYRQDPGQGLRLIYYSQIVNDFQKGDIAEGYSVSREKKESFPLTVTSAQKNPTAFYLCASSWSRGVNTEAFFGQGTRLTVV.

The chain is built from TRBV12-3 or TRBV12-4 and TRBJ2-1, with 9 bases matching TRBD2. The length of the CDR3 is 12 residues. V trimming: 5 bases; J trimming: 11 bases; junction bases outside the gene matches: 4. CDR3 sequence reads: CASSPLAGKQFF. CDR3 DNA sequence: TGTGCCAGCAGTCCCCTAGCGGGGAAGCAGTTCTTC.

J is TRBJ2-7 and V is TRBV27, with D perhaps matching TRBD1 or TRBD2 (6 bases each). Germline V gene lookup returns CDR1 MNHEY and CDR2 SMNVEV (reference sequence). The V end was cut by 5 bases, the J end by 3 bases, with 14 bases between. CDR3 length: 14 amino acids. The DNA for the CDR3 is TGTGCCAGCAGTACTCCCGGGGGCCGCTACGAGCAGTACTTC. Amino acid sequence: CASSTPGGRYEQYF.

The rearrangement links TRBV2 to TRBJ2-7; TRBD1 aligns across 9 bases. The CDR3 length is 13 residues. CDR1 is SNHLY and CDR2 is FYNNEI in the germline V gene. Trimming at V came to 3 bases and at J to 5 bases, leaving 2 bases not matched to a gene. This CDR3 reads CASSDGQGNEQYF. The CDR3, as DNA: TGTGCCAGCAGTGACGGACAGGGGAACGAGCAGTACTTC.

The chain recombines TRBV18 with TRBJ2-3; the D gene is possibly TRBD2 (5 bases). V lost 2 bases and J 12 bases, leaving 24 bases between the germline ends. The CDR3 consists of 16 residues. The germline CDR1 and CDR2 sequences are KGHSH and LQKENI. CDR3 DNA sequence: TGTGCCAGCTCACCAAGGCTACCTGAGCTCGAGGGCTTCCAGTATTTT. As protein: CASSPRLPELEGFQYF.

The rearrangement joins TRBV5-6 to TRBJ1-1; TRBD1 is a possible D gene (6 bases). Trimming pared 5 bases from V and 1 base from J, leaving 21 bases between. In germline, CDR1 is SGHDT, CDR2 YYEEEE. The CDR3 runs 17 residues. This CDR3 is CASRGGGTRLANTEAFF. The CDR3, as DNA: TGTGCCAGCAGGGGAGGGGGGACAAGACTCGCGAACACTGAAGCTTTCTTT.

V usage is TRBV9 and J usage is TRBJ2-2; 8 positions agree with TRBD1. With V trimmed by 4 bases and J by 4 bases, 9 bases remained unmatched. Germline loops: CDR1 SGDLS, CDR2 YYNGEE. The CDR3 sequence is 16 residues long. CDR3 DNA sequence: TGTGCCAGCAGCTACCGAGGGACAGGTTCCACCGGGGAGCTGTTTTTT. The encoded protein is CASSYRGTGSTGELFF. Based on the CDR3 plus reference TRBV9 and TRBJ2-2, the full variable domain is DSGVTQTPKHLITATGQRVTLRCSPRSGDLSVYWYQQSLDQGLQFLIQYYNGEERAKGNILERFSAQQFPDLHSELNLSSLELGDSALYFCASSYRGTGSTGELFFGEGSRLTVL.

The rearrangement links TRBV7-9 to TRBJ2-2, with TRBD2 as a possible D gene (6 bases). Germline V gene sequence: CDR1 SEHNR, CDR2 FQNEAQ (reference sequence). V lost 8 bases and J lost 1, with 14 bases in between. The CDR3 consists of 15 residues. The CDR3 nucleotides are TGTGCCAGCGCCCGGGGGTCCATGAACACCGGGGAGCTGTTTTTT. It yields the protein CASARGSMNTGELFF.

The rearrangement joins TRBV7-9 to TRBJ2-2; 7 nucleotides match TRBD1. Unmatched junction bases numbered 3, after V lost 2 bases and J lost 0 bases. Germline loops: CDR1 SEHNR, CDR2 FQNEAQ (reference sequence). The CDR3 has 16 amino acids. The CDR3 protein is CASSLMRGPNTGELFF. Written as DNA, the CDR3 is TGTGCCAGCAGCTTAATGAGGGGGCCGAACACCGGGGAGCTGTTTTTT.

The chain couples TRBV11-2 to TRBJ1-6, with 10 bases identical to TRBD1. The CDR3 runs 17 residues. After removal of 4 bases from V and 5 bases from J, the junction contained 8 bases not matched to a gene. CDR1 is SGHAT, CDR2 FQNNGV, per germline. DNA for the CDR3: TGTGCCAGCAGCTCGAGACAGGGGGCAAAGAATAATTCACCCCTCCACTTT. Translated: CASSSRQGAKNNSPLHF.